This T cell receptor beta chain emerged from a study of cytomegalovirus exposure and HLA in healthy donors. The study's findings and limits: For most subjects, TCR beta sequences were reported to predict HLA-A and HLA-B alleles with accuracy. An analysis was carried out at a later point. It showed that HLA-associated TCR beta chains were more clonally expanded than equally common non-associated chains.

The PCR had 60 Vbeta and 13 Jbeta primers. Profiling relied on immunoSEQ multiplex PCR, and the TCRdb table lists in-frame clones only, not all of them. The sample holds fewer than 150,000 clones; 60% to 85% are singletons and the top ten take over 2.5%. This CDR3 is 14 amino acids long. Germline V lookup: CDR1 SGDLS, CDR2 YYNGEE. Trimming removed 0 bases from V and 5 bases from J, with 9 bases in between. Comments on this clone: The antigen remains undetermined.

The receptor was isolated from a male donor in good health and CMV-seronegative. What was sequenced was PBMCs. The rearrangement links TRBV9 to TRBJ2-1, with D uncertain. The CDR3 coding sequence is TGTGCCAGCAGCGTAGCCTCGAGGAACAATGAGCAGTTCTTC. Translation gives CASSVASRNNEQFF.